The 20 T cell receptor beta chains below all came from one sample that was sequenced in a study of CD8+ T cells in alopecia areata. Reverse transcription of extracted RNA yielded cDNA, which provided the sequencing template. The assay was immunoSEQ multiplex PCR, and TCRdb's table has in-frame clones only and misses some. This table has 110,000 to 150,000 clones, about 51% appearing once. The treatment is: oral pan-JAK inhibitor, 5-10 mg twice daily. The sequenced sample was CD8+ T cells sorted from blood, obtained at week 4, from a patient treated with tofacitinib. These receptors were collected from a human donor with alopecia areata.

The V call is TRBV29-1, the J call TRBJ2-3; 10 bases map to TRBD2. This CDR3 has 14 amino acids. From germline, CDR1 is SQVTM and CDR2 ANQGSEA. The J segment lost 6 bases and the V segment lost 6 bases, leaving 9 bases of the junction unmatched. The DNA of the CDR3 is TGCAGCGTCCAAGAGCGGGGGGGGTTTGATACGCAGTATTTT. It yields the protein CSVQERGGFDTQYF.

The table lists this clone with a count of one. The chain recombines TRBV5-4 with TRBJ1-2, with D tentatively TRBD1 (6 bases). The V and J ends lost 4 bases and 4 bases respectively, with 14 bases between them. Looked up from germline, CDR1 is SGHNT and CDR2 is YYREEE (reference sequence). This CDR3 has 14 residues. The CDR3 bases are TGTGCCAGCAGCATCAGGGGTGCGACCTATGGCTACACCTTC. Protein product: CASSIRGATYGYTF.

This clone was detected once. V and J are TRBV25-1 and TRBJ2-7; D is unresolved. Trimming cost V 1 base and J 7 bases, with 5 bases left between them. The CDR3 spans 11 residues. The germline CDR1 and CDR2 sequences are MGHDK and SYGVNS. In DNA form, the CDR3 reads TGTGCCAGCAGTGAATTCGGGGAGCAGTACTTC. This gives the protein CASSEFGEQYF.

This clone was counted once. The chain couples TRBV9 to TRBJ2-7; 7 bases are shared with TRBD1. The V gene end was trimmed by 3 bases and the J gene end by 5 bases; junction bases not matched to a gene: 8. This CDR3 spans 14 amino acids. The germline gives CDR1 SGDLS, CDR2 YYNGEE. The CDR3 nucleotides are TGTGCCAGCAGCGCCTCGGGACAGACGGACGAGCAGTACTTC. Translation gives CASSASGQTDEQYF. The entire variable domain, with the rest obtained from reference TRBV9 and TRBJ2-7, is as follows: DSGVTQTPKHLITATGQRVTLRCSPRSGDLSVYWYQQSLDQGLQFLIQYYNGEERAKGNILERFSAQQFPDLHSELNLSSLELGDSALYFCASSASGQTDEQYFGPGTRLTVT.

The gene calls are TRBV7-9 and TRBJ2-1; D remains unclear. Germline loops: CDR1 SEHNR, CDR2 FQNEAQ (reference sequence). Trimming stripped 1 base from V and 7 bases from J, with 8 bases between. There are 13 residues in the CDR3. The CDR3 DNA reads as TGTGCCAGCAGCTTAGGGTTTAGGAATGAGCAGTTCTTC. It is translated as CASSLGFRNEQFF.

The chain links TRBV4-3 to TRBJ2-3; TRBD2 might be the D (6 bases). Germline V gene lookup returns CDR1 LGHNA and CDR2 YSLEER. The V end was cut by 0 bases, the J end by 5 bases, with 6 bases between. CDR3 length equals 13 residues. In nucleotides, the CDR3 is TGCGCCAGCAGCCAAGAGGGGGGAGATACGCAGTATTTT. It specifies CASSQEGGDTQYF.

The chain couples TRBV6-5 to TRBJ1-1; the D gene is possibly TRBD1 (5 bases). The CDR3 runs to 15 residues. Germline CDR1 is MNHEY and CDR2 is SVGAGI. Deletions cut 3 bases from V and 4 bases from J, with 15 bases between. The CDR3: CASSYGGGSSTEAFF. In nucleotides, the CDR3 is TGTGCCAGCAGTTATGGGGGGGGGTCGAGCACTGAAGCTTTCTTT.

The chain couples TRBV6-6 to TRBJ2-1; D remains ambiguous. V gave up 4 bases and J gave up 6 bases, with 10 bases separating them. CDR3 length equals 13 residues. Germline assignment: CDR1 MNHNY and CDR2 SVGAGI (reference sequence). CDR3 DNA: TGTGCCAGCAGTTCCGCGGCCGTCAATGAGCAGTTCTTC. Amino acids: CASSSAAVNEQFF.

The CDR3: CASSPRGQGAYEQYF. The CDR3 coding sequence is TGTGCCAGCAGCCCACGGGGACAGGGGGCGTACGAGCAGTACTTC. This sequence joins TRBV13 and TRBJ2-7; 12 nucleotides agree with TRBD1. Germline values: CDR1 PRHDT, CDR2 FYEKMQ (reference sequence). CDR3 length equals 15 residues. J gave up 4 bases and V 5 bases, and 6 bases lay outside the gene matches.

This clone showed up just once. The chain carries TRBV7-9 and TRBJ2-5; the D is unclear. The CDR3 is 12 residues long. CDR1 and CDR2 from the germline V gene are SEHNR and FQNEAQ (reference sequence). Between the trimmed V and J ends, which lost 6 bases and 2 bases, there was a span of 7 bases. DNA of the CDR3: TGTGCCAGCAGGGGTGAACAAGAGACCCAGTACTTC. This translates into CASRGEQETQYF.

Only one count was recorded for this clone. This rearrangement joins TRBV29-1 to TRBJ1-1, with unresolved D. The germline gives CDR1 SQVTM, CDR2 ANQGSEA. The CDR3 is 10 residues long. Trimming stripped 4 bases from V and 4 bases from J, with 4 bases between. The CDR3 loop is CSVGPTEAFF. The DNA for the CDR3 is TGCAGCGTTGGTCCCACTGAAGCTTTCTTT.

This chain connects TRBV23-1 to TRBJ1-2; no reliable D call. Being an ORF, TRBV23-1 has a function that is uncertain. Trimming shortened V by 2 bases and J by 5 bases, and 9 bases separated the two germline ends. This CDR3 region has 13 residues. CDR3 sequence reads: CASSQPRYYGYTF. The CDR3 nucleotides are TGCGCCAGCAGTCAACCCAGATATTATGGCTACACCTTC.

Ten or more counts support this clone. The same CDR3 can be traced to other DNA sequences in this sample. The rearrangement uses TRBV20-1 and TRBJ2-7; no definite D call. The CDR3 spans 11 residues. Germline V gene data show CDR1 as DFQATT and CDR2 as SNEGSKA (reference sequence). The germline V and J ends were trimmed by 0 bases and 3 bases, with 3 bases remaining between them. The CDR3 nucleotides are TGCAGTGCTAGAGACAACTACGAGCAGTACTTC. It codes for CSARDNYEQYF.

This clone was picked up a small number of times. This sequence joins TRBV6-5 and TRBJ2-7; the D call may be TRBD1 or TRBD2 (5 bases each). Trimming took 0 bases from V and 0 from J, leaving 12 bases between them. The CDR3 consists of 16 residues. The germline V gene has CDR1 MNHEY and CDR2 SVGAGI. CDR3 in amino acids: CASSYSTGQSSYEQYF. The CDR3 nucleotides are TGTGCCAGCAGTTACTCGACGGGGCAGAGCTCCTACGAGCAGTACTTC.

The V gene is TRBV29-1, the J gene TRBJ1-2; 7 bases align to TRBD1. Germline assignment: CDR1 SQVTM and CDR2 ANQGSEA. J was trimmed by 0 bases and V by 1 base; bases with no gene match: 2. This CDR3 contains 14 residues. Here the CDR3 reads CSVEGDSTNYGYTF. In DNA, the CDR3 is TGCAGCGTTGAAGGGGACAGCACTAACTATGGCTACACCTTC.

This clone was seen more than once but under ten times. DNA for the CDR3: TGTGCCAGCAGCCCGCGACTAATAGCGGGGGGGAACACAGATACGCAGTATTTT. Translation gives CASSPRLIAGGNTDTQYF. This rearrangement joins TRBV4-2 to TRBJ2-3, with 11 bases matching TRBD2. The CDR3 totals 18 residues. J was trimmed by 2 bases and V by 4 bases; bases with no gene match: 11. Germline CDR1 is LGHNA and CDR2 is YNFKEQ.

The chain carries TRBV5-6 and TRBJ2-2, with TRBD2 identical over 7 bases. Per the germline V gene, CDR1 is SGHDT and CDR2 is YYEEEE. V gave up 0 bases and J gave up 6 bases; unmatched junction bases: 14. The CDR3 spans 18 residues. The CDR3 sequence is CASSLVRTTLRGAGELFF. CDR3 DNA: TGTGCCAGCAGCTTGGTCCGGACTACCCTCCGGGGGGCCGGGGAGCTGTTTTTT. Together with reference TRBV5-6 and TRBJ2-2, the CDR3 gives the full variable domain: DAGVTQSPTHLIKTRGQQVTLRCSPKSGHDTVSWYQQALGQGPQFIFQYYEEEERQRGNFPDRFSGHQFPNYSSELNVNALLLGDSALYLCASSLVRTTLRGAGELFFGEGSRLTVL.

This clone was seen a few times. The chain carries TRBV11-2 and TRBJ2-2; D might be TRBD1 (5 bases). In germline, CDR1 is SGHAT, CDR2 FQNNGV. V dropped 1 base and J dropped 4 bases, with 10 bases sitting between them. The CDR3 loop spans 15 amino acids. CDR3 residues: CASSLVGRATGELFF. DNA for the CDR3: TGTGCCAGCAGCTTAGTGGGCAGGGCCACCGGGGAGCTGTTTTTT.

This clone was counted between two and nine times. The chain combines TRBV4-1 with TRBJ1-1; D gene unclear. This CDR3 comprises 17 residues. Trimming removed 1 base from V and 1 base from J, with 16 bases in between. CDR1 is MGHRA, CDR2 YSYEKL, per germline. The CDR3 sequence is CASSQASGYDRNTEAFF. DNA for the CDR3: TGCGCCAGCAGCCAAGCCTCGGGCTACGATCGGAACACTGAAGCTTTCTTT.

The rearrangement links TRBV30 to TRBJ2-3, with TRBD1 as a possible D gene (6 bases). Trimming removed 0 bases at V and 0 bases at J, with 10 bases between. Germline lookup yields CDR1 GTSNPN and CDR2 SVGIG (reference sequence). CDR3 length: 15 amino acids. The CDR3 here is CAWSVGGTSTDTQYF. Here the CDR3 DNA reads TGTGCCTGGAGTGTAGGGGGAACTAGCACAGATACGCAGTATTTT.